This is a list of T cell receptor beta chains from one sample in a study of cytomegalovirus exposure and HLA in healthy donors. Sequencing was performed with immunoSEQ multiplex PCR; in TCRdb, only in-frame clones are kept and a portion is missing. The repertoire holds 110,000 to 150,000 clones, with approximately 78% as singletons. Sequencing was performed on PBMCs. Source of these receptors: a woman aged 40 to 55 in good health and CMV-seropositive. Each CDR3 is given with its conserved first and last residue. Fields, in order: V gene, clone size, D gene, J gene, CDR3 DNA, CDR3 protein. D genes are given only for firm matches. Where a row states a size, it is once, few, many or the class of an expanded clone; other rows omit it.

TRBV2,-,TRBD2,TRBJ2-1,TGTGCCACCCGGCCGGGACTAGCGGTTAGCTCCTACAATGAGCAGTTCTTC,CATRPGLAVSSYNEQFF
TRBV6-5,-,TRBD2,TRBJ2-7,TGTGCCAGCGCATCTGGGACTAGCGGTGCCTACGAGCAGTACTTC,CASASGTSGAYEQYF
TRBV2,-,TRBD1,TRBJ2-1,TGTGCCAGCAGTGTCGACAGGGGTAATTACAATGAGCAGTTCTTC,CASSVDRGNYNEQFF
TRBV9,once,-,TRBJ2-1,TGTGCCAGCAGCGCCTCTCTAGGCAATGAGCAGTTCTTC,CASSASLGNEQFF
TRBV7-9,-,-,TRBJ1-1,TGTGCCAGCAGCTTAATGGCGGGGGCGGTGAACACTGAAGCTTTCTTT,CASSLMAGAVNTEAFF
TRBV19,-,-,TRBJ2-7,TGTGCCAGTAGTACGGGGGACGTATCCTACGAGCAGTACTTC,CASSTGDVSYEQYF
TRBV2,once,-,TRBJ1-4,TGTGCCAGCAGTGAGAGGACAGCGGTATTAGTTGAAAAACTGTTTTTT,CASSERTAVLVEKLFF
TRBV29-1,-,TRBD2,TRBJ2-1,TGCAGCGTTGGCGTAACTAGCGGGGGGGCCGGTGAGCAGTTCTTC,CSVGVTSGGAGEQFF
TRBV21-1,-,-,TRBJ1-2,TGTGCCAGCAGCAGAAGGGGGGGGAACACCTTC,CASSRRGGNTF
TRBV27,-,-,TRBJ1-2,TGTGCCAGCAGTTTGAGGGGGTTCTATGGCTACACCTTC,CASSLRGFYGYTF
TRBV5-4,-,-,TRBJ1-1,TGTGCCAGCAGCCCAACGACAGAGAACACTGAAGCTTTCTTT,CASSPTTENTEAFF
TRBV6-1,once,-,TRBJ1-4,TGTGCCAGCAGTGAAAGTAAGGGGAAAGAAAAACTGTTTTTT,CASSESKGKEKLFF
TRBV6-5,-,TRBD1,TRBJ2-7,TGTGCCAGCAGTCCGGGACAGAGTCTCGAGCAGTACTTC,CASSPGQSLEQYF
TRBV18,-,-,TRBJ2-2,TGTGCCAGCTCACCATCCAGGAACACCGGGGAGCTGTTTTTT,CASSPSRNTGELFF
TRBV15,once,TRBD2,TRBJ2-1,TGTGCCACCAGCAGAGGAGCCGGGACTAGTAACAATGAGCAGTTCTTC,CATSRGAGTSNNEQFF
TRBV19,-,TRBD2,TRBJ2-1,TGTGCCAGTAGTATAGAGGCTAGCGGGAGAGCGAACGGGGAGCAGTTCTTC,CASSIEASGRANGEQFF
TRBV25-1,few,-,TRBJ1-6,TGTGCCAGCAGTGTCGGACAGTCGTTCCACTTT,CASSVGQSFHF
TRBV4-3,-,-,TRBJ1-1,TGCGCCAGCAGCCATTTGGGGAGCACTGAAGCTTTCTTT,CASSHLGSTEAFF
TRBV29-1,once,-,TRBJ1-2,TGCAGCGCCTTGGGAGGGGTTGGGAGCTACTATGGCTACACCTTC,CSALGGVGSYYGYTF
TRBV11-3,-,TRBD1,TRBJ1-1,TGTGCCAGCAGCTTGGGACAGGGAGAGAACACTGAAGCTTTCTTT,CASSLGQGENTEAFF
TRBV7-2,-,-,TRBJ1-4,TGTGCCAGCAGCTTGTGGGGACAAGGTGAAAAACTGTTTTTT,CASSLWGQGEKLFF
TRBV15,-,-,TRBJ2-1,TGTGCCACCAGCAGCCCCGGGACTCTTAACAATGAGCAGTTCTTC,CATSSPGTLNNEQFF
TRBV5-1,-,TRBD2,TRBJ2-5,TGCGCCAGCAGCTTGGGTCCGGCGGGGGGCCAAGAGACCCAGTACTTC,CASSLGPAGGQETQYF
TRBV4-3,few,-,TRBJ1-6,TGCGCCAGCAGCCAAGGGGGCAGTACCTATAATTCACCCCTCCACTTT,CASSQGGSTYNSPLHF
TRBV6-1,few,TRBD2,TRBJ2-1,TGTGCTGTTCTGCGGGGGGTCTATGAGCAGTTCTTC,CAVLRGVYEQFF
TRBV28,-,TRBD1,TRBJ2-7,TGTGCCAGCAGTTTGTCCGGGACAGGGGGCGACGAGCAGTACTTC,CASSLSGTGGDEQYF
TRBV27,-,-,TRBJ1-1,TGTGCCAGCAGTTCGGGAAATCTAAACACTGAAGCTTTCTTT,CASSSGNLNTEAFF
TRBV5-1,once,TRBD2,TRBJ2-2,TGCGCCAGCAGCTTGATGGGGGCGCGACTAGCGGGGCTTGCGAACACCGGGGAGCTGTTTTTT,CASSLMGARLAGLANTGELFF
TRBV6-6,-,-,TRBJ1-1,TGTGCCAGCAGTTTAACTGAAGCTTTCTTT,CASSLTEAFF
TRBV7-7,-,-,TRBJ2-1,TGTGCTAGCAGCGCCGTCGGGGCAGGGACTTACAATGAGCAGTTCTTC,CASSAVGAGTYNEQFF
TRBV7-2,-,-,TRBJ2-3,TGTGCCAGCAGCCTAACCACTCAAGATACGCAGTATTTT,CASSLTTQDTQYF
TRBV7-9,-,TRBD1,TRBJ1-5,TGTGCCAGCAGCTCCTCCCGGGACAGCCTCAATCAGCCCCAGCATTTT,CASSSSRDSLNQPQHF
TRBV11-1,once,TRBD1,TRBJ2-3,TGTGCCAGCAGCTCCGGACAGGGGGGTAGAGCAGATACGCAGTATTTT,CASSSGQGGRADTQYF
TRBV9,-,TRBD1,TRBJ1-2,TGTGCCAGCAGCGTGGCCCCGGACAGGGAGAGTGGCTACACCTTC,CASSVAPDRESGYTF